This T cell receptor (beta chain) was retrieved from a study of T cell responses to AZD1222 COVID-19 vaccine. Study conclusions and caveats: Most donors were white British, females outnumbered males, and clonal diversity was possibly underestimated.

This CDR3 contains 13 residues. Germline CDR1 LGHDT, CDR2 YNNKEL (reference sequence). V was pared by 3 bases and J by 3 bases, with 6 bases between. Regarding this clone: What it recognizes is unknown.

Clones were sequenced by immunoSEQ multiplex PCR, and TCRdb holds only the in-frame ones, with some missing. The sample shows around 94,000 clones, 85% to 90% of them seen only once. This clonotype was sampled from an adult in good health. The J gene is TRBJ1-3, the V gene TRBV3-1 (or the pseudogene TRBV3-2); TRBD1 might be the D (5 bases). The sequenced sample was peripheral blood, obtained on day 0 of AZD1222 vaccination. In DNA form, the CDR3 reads TGTGCCAGCAGCCAGACAGTTGGAAACACCATATATTTT. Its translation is CASSQTVGNTIYF.